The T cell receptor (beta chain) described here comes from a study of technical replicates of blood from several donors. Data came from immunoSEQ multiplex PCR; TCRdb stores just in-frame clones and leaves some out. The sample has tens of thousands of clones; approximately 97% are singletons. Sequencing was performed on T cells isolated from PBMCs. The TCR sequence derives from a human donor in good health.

The CDR3 DNA reads as TGTGCCAGTACGACGCTTCTTAAGGGGTTTAAGGGCACACAGGTAGATACGCAGTATTTT. It encodes CASTTLLKGFKGTQVDTQYF. The chain combines TRBV9 with TRBJ2-3; tentatively, D is TRBD1 (5 bases). The CDR3 extends over 20 amino acids. Per the germline V gene, CDR1 is SGDLS and CDR2 is YYNGEE. Trimming removed 8 bases at V and 5 bases at J, with 36 bases between.